A single T cell receptor (beta chain) is shown here with its context. No antigen is known for it. V was trimmed by 3 bases and J by 2 bases, leaving 12 bases between them. The CDR3 runs to 14 residues. Germline V CDR1 and CDR2: SGHNT, YYREEE (reference sequence). The sample is drawn from a study of OX40 agonist ivuxolimab in advanced cancers. The overall study: Each dose-escalation patient presented with hepatocellular carcinoma, melanoma, renal cell or head and neck cancer. Checkpoint inhibitors had been given previously to about 40% of patients.

Measured with immunoSEQ multiplex PCR; TCRdb has only the in-frame clones, and not every one. Counted here are about 47,000 clones, about 80% occurring once; the ten biggest clones make up 1.5% to 2%. General study points: CD4+ and CD8+ T cells in blood underwent clonal expansion by week 6 at 0.1 to 3.0 mg/kg. On average, CD8+ T cells had more expanded clones than CD4+.

This receptor was taken from an adult with an advanced solid tumor such as melanoma, head and neck, liver or kidney cancer. The chain is built from TRBV5-4 and TRBJ2-7; tentatively, D is TRBD1 (5 bases). The sample was CD4+ or CD8+ T cells sorted from blood, taken in a trial of the OX40 agonist ivuxolimab. CDR3 nucleotides: TGTGCCAGCAGCTGGGGTGGGGCGACCTACGAGCAGTACTTC. Translated, it gives CASSWGGATYEQYF. The whole variable domain, remainder taken from reference TRBV5-4 and TRBJ2-7, is ETGVTQSPTHLIKTRGQQVTLRCSSQSGHNTVSWYQQALGQGPQFIFQYYREEENGRGNFPPRFSGLQFPNYSSELNVNALELDDSALYLCASSWGGATYEQYFGPGTRLTVT.